These T cell receptor beta chains were read from a single sample in a study of CXCR4 blockade with PD-1 therapy in pancreatic cancer. Method: immunoSEQ multiplex PCR; TCRdb's copy keeps in-frame clones and lacks some. The top ten hold about 7.5% of the sample, which has 5,000 or so clones, nearly 50% seen once. Sample: tumor tissue. These receptors all stem from a human donor with pancreatic ductal adenocarcinoma. CDR3s include the opening cysteine and the closing phenylalanine or tryptophan. D genes are given only for firm matches. Clone size, where shown, is once, few, many, or a class for clones that have expanded.

size	J	length	V	D	CDR3	DNA
once	TRBJ1-5	15	TRBV30	TRBD1	CAWSVEGTGDQPQHF	TGTGCCTGGAGTGTAGAAGGGACAGGGGATCAGCCCCAGCATTTT
.	TRBJ1-3	15	TRBV9	.	CASSFTGNSGNTIYF	TGTGCCAGCAGCTTTACAGGGAACTCTGGAAACACCATATATTTT
.	TRBJ2-3	13	TRBV27	.	CASSLIPRGPQYF	TGTGCCAGCAGTTTAATCCCCAGGGGTCCGCAGTATTTT
few	TRBJ2-5	14	TRBV18	.	CASSPRDSQETQYF	TGTGCCAGCTCACCCCGCGATTCTCAAGAGACCCAGTACTTC
.	TRBJ2-3	15	TRBV19	TRBD2	CASNPAGYNADTQYF	TGTGCCAGTAACCCAGCGGGATACAATGCAGATACGCAGTATTTT
once	TRBJ1-1	15	TRBV18	TRBD1	CASRPGTGMNTETFF	TGTGCCAGCCGACCAGGGACAGGCATGAACACTGAAACTTTCTTT
.	TRBJ2-3	14	TRBV11-3	TRBD1	CASSPGTGVFTQYF	TGTGCCAGCAGCCCCGGGACAGGGGTCTTCACGCAGTATTTT
medium-sized	TRBJ1-2	15	TRBV9	.	CASSVQPDANYGYTF	TGTGCCAGCAGCGTTCAACCGGACGCTAACTATGGCTACACCTTC
large	TRBJ2-5	14	TRBV11-3	TRBD1	CASARTGGAETQYF	TGTGCCAGCGCCAGGACAGGGGGTGCTGAGACCCAGTACTTC
.	TRBJ2-7	13	TRBV23-1	.	CASSLAWAYEQYF	TGCGCCAGCAGCTTGGCCTGGGCCTACGAGCAGTACTTC
.	TRBJ1-1	12	TRBV25-1	.	CASRPGRGEAFF	TGTGCCAGCAGACCTGGCAGGGGTGAAGCTTTCTTT
.	TRBJ2-1	16	TRBV2	.	CASSAPPGGRGNEQFF	TGTGCCAGCAGTGCCCCGCCGGGAGGCAGGGGAAATGAGCAGTTCTTC
.	TRBJ1-2	12	TRBV28	.	CASALGGYGYTF	TGTGCCAGCGCGTTGGGAGGCTATGGCTACACCTTC
few	TRBJ2-1	15	TRBV9	.	CASSAHLRGADEQFF	TGTGCCAGCAGCGCGCACTTACGGGGGGCCGATGAGCAGTTCTTC
.	TRBJ1-1	14	TRBV19	.	CASTLNGVNTEAFF	TGTGCCAGTACCCTAAATGGGGTTAACACTGAAGCTTTCTTT